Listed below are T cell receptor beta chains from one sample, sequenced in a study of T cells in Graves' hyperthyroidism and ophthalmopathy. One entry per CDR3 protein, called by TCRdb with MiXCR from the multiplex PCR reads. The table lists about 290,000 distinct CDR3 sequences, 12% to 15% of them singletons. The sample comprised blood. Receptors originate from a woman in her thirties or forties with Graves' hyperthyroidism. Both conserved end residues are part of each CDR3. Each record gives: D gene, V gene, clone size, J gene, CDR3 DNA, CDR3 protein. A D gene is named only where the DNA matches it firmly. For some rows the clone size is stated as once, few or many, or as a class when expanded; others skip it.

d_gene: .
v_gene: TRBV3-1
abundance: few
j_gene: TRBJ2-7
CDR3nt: TGTGCCAGCAGCCAGGGGTTTCTTACCTACGAGCAGTACTTC
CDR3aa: CASSQGFLTYEQYF

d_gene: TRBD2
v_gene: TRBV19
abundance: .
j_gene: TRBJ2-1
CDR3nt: TGTGCCAGTCTAGGGACTAGCGGGAGTTACAATGAGCAGTTCTTC
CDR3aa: CASLGTSGSYNEQFF

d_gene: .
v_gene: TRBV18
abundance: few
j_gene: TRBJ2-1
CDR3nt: TGTGCCAGCTCACCTTTTAGCGCGAGCTCCTACAATGAGCAGTTCTTC
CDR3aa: CASSPFSASSYNEQFF

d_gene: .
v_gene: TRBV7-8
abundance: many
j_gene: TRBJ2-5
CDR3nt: TGTGCCAGCAGCTTCCCCGAGGGAGGCCAGTACTTC
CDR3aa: CASSFPEGGQYF

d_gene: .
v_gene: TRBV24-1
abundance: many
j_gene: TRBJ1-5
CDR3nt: TGTGCCACCAGTGATTTCCCAAATCAGCCCCAGCATTTT
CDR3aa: CATSDFPNQPQHF

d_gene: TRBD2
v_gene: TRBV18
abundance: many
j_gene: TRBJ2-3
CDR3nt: TGTGCCAGCTCTCCCGCTAGCGGAAATAGGGATACGCAGTATTTT
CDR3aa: CASSPASGNRDTQYF

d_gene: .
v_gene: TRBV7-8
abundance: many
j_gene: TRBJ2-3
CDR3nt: TGTGCCAGCAGCTCCTTCTCTGGGCCAGATACGCAGTATTTT
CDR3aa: CASSSFSGPDTQYF

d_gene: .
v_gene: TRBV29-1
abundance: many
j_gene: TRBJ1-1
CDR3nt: TGCAGCGCCGGCCGGGGACTGAACACTGAAGCTTTCTTT
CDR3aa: CSAGRGLNTEAFF

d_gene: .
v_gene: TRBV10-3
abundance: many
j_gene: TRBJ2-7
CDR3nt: TGTGCCATCAGTGAAAGCCGACATAAGAGGTACGAGCAGTACTTC
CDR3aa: CAISESRHKRYEQYF

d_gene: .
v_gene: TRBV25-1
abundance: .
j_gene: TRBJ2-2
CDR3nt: TGTGCCAGCGGACATTACAGGGAGCTGTTTTTT
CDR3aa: CASGHYRELFF

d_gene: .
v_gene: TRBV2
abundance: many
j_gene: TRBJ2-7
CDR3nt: TGTGCCAGCAGTGCCTGGACGGGTCCCTACGAGCAGTACTTC
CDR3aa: CASSAWTGPYEQYF

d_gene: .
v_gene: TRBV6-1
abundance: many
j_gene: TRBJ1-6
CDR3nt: TGTGCCAGCTGGGGACGTCTGAATTCACCCCTCCACTTT
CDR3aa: CASWGRLNSPLHF

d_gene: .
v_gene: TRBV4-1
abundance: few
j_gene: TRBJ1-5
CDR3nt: TGCGCCAGCAGACAGACATTTAGCAATCAGCCCCAGCATTTT
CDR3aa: CASRQTFSNQPQHF

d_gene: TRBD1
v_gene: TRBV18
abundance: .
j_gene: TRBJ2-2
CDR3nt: TGTGCCAGCAGATACAGGGGGGACACCGGGGAGCTGTTTTTT
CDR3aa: CASRYRGDTGELFF

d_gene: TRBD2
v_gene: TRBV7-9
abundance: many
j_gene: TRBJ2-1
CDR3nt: TGTGCCAGCAGACCGAGCGGGGCCTCCTACAATGAGCAGTTCTTC
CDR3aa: CASRPSGASYNEQFF

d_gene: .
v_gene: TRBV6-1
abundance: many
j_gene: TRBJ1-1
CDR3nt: TGTGCCAGCAGTGAAGACAGGGTGAACACTGAAGCTTTCTTT
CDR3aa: CASSEDRVNTEAFF

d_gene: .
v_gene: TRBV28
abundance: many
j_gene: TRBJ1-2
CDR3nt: TGTGCCAGCAGTTCGGTGACCGGGGAAGTGGGCTACACCTTC
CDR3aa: CASSSVTGEVGYTF

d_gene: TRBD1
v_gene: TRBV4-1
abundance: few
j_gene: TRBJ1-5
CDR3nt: TGCGCCAGCAGCCAGCCACAGGGGGCCCTAAATCAGCCCCAGCATTTT
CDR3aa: CASSQPQGALNQPQHF

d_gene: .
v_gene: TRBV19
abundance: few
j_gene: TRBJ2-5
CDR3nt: TGTGCCACTAGGGACAAAGTGGAGACCCAGTACTTC
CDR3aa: CATRDKVETQYF

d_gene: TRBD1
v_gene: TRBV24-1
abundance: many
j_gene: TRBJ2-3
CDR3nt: TGTGCCACCAGGGGACAGGTTGGAGATACGCAGTATTTT
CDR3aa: CATRGQVGDTQYF

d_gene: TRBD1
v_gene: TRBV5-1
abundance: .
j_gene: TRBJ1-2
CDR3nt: TGCGCCAGCAGCTTACAGGGGGTGGATGGCTACACCTTC
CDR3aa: CASSLQGVDGYTF

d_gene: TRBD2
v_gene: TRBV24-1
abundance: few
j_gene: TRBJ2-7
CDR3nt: TGTGCCACCAGTTCGGCCAGCGGGGGCTCCTACGAGCAGTACTTC
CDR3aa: CATSSASGGSYEQYF

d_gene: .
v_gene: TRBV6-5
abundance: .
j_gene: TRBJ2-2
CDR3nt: TGTGCCAGCAGTTACCCGACTTCCGGGAGAGGGGAGCTGTTTTTT
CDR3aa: CASSYPTSGRGELFF